This passage covers 30 T cell receptor beta chains from one sample sequenced in a study of CD8 T cells in Susac syndrome. Reverse transcription used about 0.45 to 1 ug RNA and random hexamers. TCRdb re-derived calls from the immunoSEQ multiplex PCR reads in MiXCR, one entry per CDR3 protein. This table holds about 240,000 distinct CDR3 sequences, 90% to 97% found once. Sequences were obtained from CD4+ T cells from PBMCs. Receptors originate from a human donor with Susac syndrome.

The chain recombines TRBV28 with TRBJ2-3; D is possibly TRBD2 (6 bases). CDR3 size: 16 residues. Germline CDR1 reads MDHEN; CDR2 reads SYDVKM. Trimming stripped 5 bases from V and 0 bases from J, with 15 bases between. CDR3 DNA sequence: TGTGCCAGCAGTCCCCATAGCGGACCTAGCACAGATACGCAGTATTTT. Its protein product is CASSPHSGPSTDTQYF.

V gene TRBV15 combines with J gene TRBJ2-7; D perhaps matches TRBD2 (6 bases). There are 13 residues in the CDR3. The V and J ends lost 0 bases and 11 bases respectively, with 14 bases between them. Germline-derived CDR1 and CDR2 are LNHNV and YYDKDF (reference sequence). The CDR3 spells CATSRDWEAGKYF. In DNA, the CDR3 is TGTGCCACCAGCAGAGATTGGGAGGCAGGGAAGTACTTC.

The V and J genes are TRBV3-1 and TRBJ2-3; no definite D call. V was trimmed by 0 bases and J by 0 bases, leaving 4 bases between them. The CDR3 runs 14 residues. Germline values: CDR1 LGHDT, CDR2 YNNKEL (reference sequence). The CDR3 region has the DNA TGTGCCAGCAGCCAAGATGGTAGCACAGATACGCAGTATTTT. It yields the protein CASSQDGSTDTQYF.

This clonotype has only one observation. CDR3 sequence (DNA): TGTGCCAGCAGCCACCCCCCGTCTCGGTGGGGGCAGTACTTC. As protein: CASSHPPSRWGQYF. V and J are TRBV3-1 and TRBJ2-7, with unresolved D. The CDR3 runs to 14 residues. V was trimmed by 3 bases and J by 9 bases, leaving 18 bases between them. The V gene's germline CDR1 is LGHDT and CDR2 YNNKEL (reference sequence).

This chain uses TRBV29-1 with TRBJ2-2, with unresolved D. This CDR3 has 14 amino acids. Germline V CDR1 and CDR2: SQVTM, ANQGSEA. V lost 6 bases, J lost 5 bases, and 16 bases lay in between. CDR3 in amino acids: CSVARSMITGELFF. CDR3 nucleotides: TGCAGCGTGGCGCGCTCTATGATTACCGGGGAGCTGTTTTTT.

V gene TRBV6-4 combines with J gene TRBJ2-2, with D uncertain. The CDR3 covers 14 residues. The V and J ends lost 6 bases and 1 base respectively, with 9 bases between them. The germline gives CDR1 MRHNA, CDR2 SNTAGT. DNA of the CDR3: TGTGCCAGCAGCGGACGGATGAACACCGGGGAGCTGTTTTTT. This sequence encodes CASSGRMNTGELFF.

This clonotype has a single count. J is TRBJ1-5 and V is TRBV20-1, with D possibly being TRBD1 (5 bases). Per the germline V gene, CDR1 is DFQATT and CDR2 is SNEGSKA (reference sequence). CDR3 length equals 13 residues. Trimming pared 6 bases from V and 6 bases from J, leaving 15 bases between. The CDR3 protein is CSAGGRVGQPQHF. Here the CDR3 DNA reads TGCAGTGCCGGAGGCAGGGTGGGTCAGCCCCAGCATTTT.

The V call is TRBV7-9, the J call TRBJ2-2; D is unresolved. The CDR3 runs to 14 residues. In germline, CDR1 is SEHNR, CDR2 FQNEAQ (reference sequence). The ends were cut back, 5 bases at V and 2 bases at J, with 9 bases in the middle. CDR3 region: CASSQDHNTGELFF. DNA of the CDR3: TGTGCCAGCAGCCAGGATCACAACACCGGGGAGCTGTTTTTT.

The chain joins TRBV30 to TRBJ1-5, with 7 bases aligning to TRBD1. The CDR3 has 14 amino acids. Losses at the gene ends were 5 bases for V and 0 bases for J; bases not matched to a gene: 4. Germline V gene data show CDR1 as GTSNPN and CDR2 as SVGIG (reference sequence). DNA for the CDR3: TGTGCCTGGGGACAGGATTATAGCAATCAGCCCCAGCATTTT. Its protein is CAWGQDYSNQPQHF. Full variable domain (outside the CDR3, taken from reference TRBV30 and TRBJ1-5): SQTIHQWPATLVQPVGSPLSLECTVEGTSNPNLYWYRQAAGRGLQLLFYSVGIGQISSEVPQNLSASRPQDRQFILSSKKLLLSDSGFYLCAWGQDYSNQPQHFGDGTRLSIL.

There are a few counts of this clonotype. The V and J genes are TRBV20-1 and TRBJ2-1, with a weak D call TRBD2 (5 bases). From germline, CDR1 is DFQATT and CDR2 SNEGSKA (reference sequence). With 7 bases removed from V and 0 bases from J, the gap between germline ends came to 10 bases. There are 13 residues in the CDR3. The CDR3 DNA reads as TGCAGTGTGAGCGGAAGCTCCTACAATGAGCAGTTCTTC. Protein product: CSVSGSSYNEQFF.

This sequence joins TRBV27 and TRBJ1-2; weak D call: TRBD1 (5 bases). Deletions cut 3 bases from V and 2 bases from J, with 19 bases between. Germline V gene lookup returns CDR1 MNHEY and CDR2 SMNVEV (reference sequence). The CDR3 runs 17 residues. CDR3 sequence reads: CASSFLPPGGANYGYTF. The DNA of the CDR3 is TGTGCCAGCAGTTTCCTACCCCCTGGGGGTGCCAACTATGGCTACACCTTC.

This chain uses TRBV7-2 with TRBJ2-5, with D hard to call. Germline V CDR1 and CDR2: SGHTA, FQGNSA. V was shortened by 1 base and J by 11 bases, with 8 bases between the two germline ends. The CDR3 is 11 amino acids. CDR3 bases: TGTGCCAGCAGCTTAGGACCGCGGCAGTACTTC. Encoded protein: CASSLGPRQYF.

The J gene is TRBJ2-1, the V gene TRBV19, with D perhaps matching TRBD2 (5 bases). Germline V gene lookup returns CDR1 LNHDA and CDR2 SQIVND (reference sequence). V lost 6 bases and J 8 bases, leaving 17 bases between the germline ends. The CDR3 totals 14 residues. The CDR3 loop reads CASSHSFRRDEQFF. CDR3 coding DNA: TGTGCCAGTAGCCATTCCTTCCGGCGGGATGAGCAGTTCTTC.

In this sample, this clonotype turned up a few times. V and J are TRBV4-2 and TRBJ2-5; perhaps TRBD1 as D (5 bases). Looked up from germline, CDR1 is LGHNA and CDR2 is YNFKEQ. This CDR3 is built from 16 residues. Trimming shortened V by 4 bases and J by 2 bases, and 17 bases separated the two germline ends. CDR3 in amino acids: CASSRSPLDRQETQYF. The DNA for the CDR3 is TGTGCCAGCAGCCGGTCCCCTTTAGACAGACAAGAGACCCAGTACTTC.

The chain recombines TRBV4-1 with TRBJ1-2; 7 nucleotides align to TRBD1. Looked up from germline, CDR1 is MGHRA and CDR2 is YSYEKL. V gave up 3 bases and J gave up 4 bases; unmatched junction bases: 14. The CDR3 extends over 17 amino acids. CDR3: CASSHPDRERDGYGYTF. CDR3 sequence (DNA): TGCGCCAGCAGCCATCCCGACAGGGAAAGAGATGGCTATGGCTACACCTTC.

This chain joins TRBV6-2 or TRBV6-3 and TRBJ2-7; 12 bases align to TRBD1. The J segment lost 3 bases and the V segment lost 0 bases, leaving 9 bases of the junction unmatched. CDR3 length: 18 residues. Germline values: CDR1 MNHEY, CDR2 SVGEGT. The CDR3 spells CASSYSKGGTGGNYEQYF. The CDR3 DNA sequence: TGTGCCAGCAGTTACTCGAAGGGCGGGACAGGGGGCAACTACGAGCAGTACTTC.

V and J are TRBV30 and TRBJ2-3; 11 bases match TRBD1. This CDR3 is built from 14 residues. V shed 6 bases, J shed 5 bases, and the junction held 7 bases outside the gene matches. The germline CDR1 and CDR2 sequences are GTSNPN and SVGIG (reference sequence). As DNA, the CDR3 is TGTGCCTGTCCCCGGGACAGGGGGATAGATACGCAGTATTTT. This gives the protein CACPRDRGIDTQYF.

This chain links TRBV30 with TRBJ2-1; 7 bases agree with TRBD2. The CDR3 has 16 residues. V lost 2 bases, J lost 0 bases, and 7 bases stayed unmatched. From germline, CDR1 is GTSNPN and CDR2 SVGIG (reference sequence). The CDR3 nucleotides read TGTGCCTGGAGTAAAGCGGGAACTATCTCCTACAATGAGCAGTTCTTC. It encodes CAWSKAGTISYNEQFF.

The chain couples TRBV7-2 to TRBJ1-1; TRBD1 matches at 7 bases. Germline assignment: CDR1 SGHTA and CDR2 FQGNSA. This CDR3 is 13 amino acids long. V trimming: 6 bases; J trimming: 8 bases; junction bases outside the gene matches: 9. The CDR3 here is CASSLGQDREAFF. In DNA form, the CDR3 reads TGTGCCAGCAGTCTAGGACAGGACCGAGAAGCTTTCTTT.

The J gene is TRBJ2-7, the V gene TRBV29-1; D call uncertain. The CDR3 runs 13 residues. CDR1 is SQVTM and CDR2 is ANQGSEA in the germline V gene. V lost 4 bases to trimming and J lost 6 bases, with 16 bases between them. The CDR3 sequence: CSVAGSVLREQYF. The CDR3 DNA reads as TGCAGCGTTGCGGGTTCGGTCCTTCGCGAGCAGTACTTC.

The gene calls are TRBV5-1 and TRBJ1-4; no clear D. Germline V gives CDR1 SGHRS, CDR2 YFSETQ. Trimming shortened V by 0 bases and J by 3 bases, and 6 bases separated the two germline ends. This CDR3 contains 14 residues. The CDR3, as DNA: TGCGCCAGCAGCTTGGCCCGGGCTAATGAAAAACTGTTTTTT. It yields the protein CASSLARANEKLFF.

CDR3 loop: CASKTLAHHGYTF. CDR3 DNA sequence: TGTGCCAGTAAAACTTTGGCCCACCATGGCTACACCTTC. This chain uses TRBV19 with TRBJ1-2; D is ambiguous. Germline V gene sequence: CDR1 LNHDA, CDR2 SQIVND (reference sequence). The V and J ends lost 7 bases and 6 bases respectively, with 15 bases between them. The CDR3 covers 13 residues. Full variable domain (rest looked up from reference TRBV19 and TRBJ1-2): DGGITQSPKYLFRKEGQNVTLSCEQNLNHDAMYWYRQDPGQGLRLIYYSQIVNDFQKGDIAEGYSVSREKKESFPLTVTSAQKNPTAFYLCASKTLAHHGYTFGSGTRLTVV.

This chain uses TRBV12-3 or TRBV12-4 with TRBJ1-1; D unresolved. The length of the CDR3 is 13 residues. Trimming removed 3 bases from V and 1 base from J, with 6 bases in between. CDR3 nucleotide sequence: TGTGCCAGCAGTTTTCACGCGAACACTGAAGCTTTCTTT. Translation: CASSFHANTEAFF.

The V and J genes are TRBV25-1 and TRBJ2-5, with TRBD2 as a possible D gene (5 bases). Trimming pared 4 bases from V and 13 bases from J, leaving 13 bases between. The CDR3 runs to 11 residues. Germline CDR1 is MGHDK and CDR2 is SYGVNS. CDR3 nucleotides: TGTGCCAGCAGTGGAGGGCTAGGGCGGTACTTC. Translating gives CASSGGLGRYF.

The J gene is TRBJ1-2, the V gene TRBV7-2; 9 bases map to TRBD1. V trimming: 5 bases; J trimming: 4 bases; junction bases outside the gene matches: 8. Germline V gene lookup returns CDR1 SGHTA and CDR2 FQGNSA. The CDR3 runs to 15 residues. The CDR3 DNA follows: TGTGCCAGCAGCCCGGGGACAGGGAAGGGCTATGGCTACACCTTC. Amino acids: CASSPGTGKGYGYTF. The variable domain in full, completed from reference TRBV7-2 and TRBJ1-2, reads GAGVSQSPSNKVTEKGKDVELRCDPISGHTALYWYRQSLGQGLEFLIYFQGNSAPDKSGLPSDRFSAERTGGSVSTLTIQRTQQEDSAVYLCASSPGTGKGYGYTFGSGTRLTVV.

V and J are TRBV21-1 and TRBJ1-2. TRBV21-1 is a documented pseudogene. The CDR3 has 16 amino acids. As DNA, the CDR3 is TGTGCCAGCAGCAAAGACTATCCGATTTCTGTTGGCGGCTACACCTTC. The encoded protein is CASSKDYPISVGGYTF.

The V gene is TRBV11-3, the J gene TRBJ2-5; 14 bases line up with TRBD2. Germline CDR1 SGHNT, CDR2 YENEEA. The CDR3 sequence is 17 residues long. The V and J ends lost 5 bases and 4 bases, in that order; junction bases with no gene match: 9. The CDR3 protein is CASSHEQGLAGVETQYF. CDR3 DNA sequence: TGTGCCAGCAGCCACGAACAGGGACTAGCGGGAGTAGAGACCCAGTACTTC.

The J gene is TRBJ2-3, the V gene TRBV20-1, with unresolved D. Germline V gene lookup returns CDR1 DFQATT and CDR2 SNEGSKA (reference sequence). The CDR3 spans 13 residues. The V end lost 5 bases, the J end lost 1 base, and 10 bases lay between the germline ends. The CDR3 DNA reads as TGCAGTGCTTTATTCACGGGCACAGATACGCAGTATTTT. Residues: CSALFTGTDTQYF.

The gene calls are TRBV11-2 and TRBJ2-2; D might be TRBD2 (6 bases). There are 15 residues in the CDR3. V lost 3 bases to trimming and J lost 2 bases, with 10 bases between them. Germline CDR1 reads SGHAT; CDR2 reads FQNNGV. The CDR3 region is CASSFGDSNTGELFF. The CDR3 region has the DNA TGTGCCAGCAGCTTTGGGGACTCTAACACCGGGGAGCTGTTTTTT.

V is TRBV7-9 and J is TRBJ2-5; no firm D call. CDR1 and CDR2 (germline): SEHNR, FQNEAQ (reference sequence). Trimming left V 5 bases short and J 3 bases short, with 16 bases between. This CDR3 is 15 amino acids long. The CDR3 nucleotides are TGTGCCAGCAGCCCTAGATCTACGGTAAAAGAGACCCAGTACTTC. It translates to CASSPRSTVKETQYF.